This entry lists 5 T cell receptor beta chains sequenced from one sample in a study of OX40 agonist ivuxolimab in advanced cancers. Here immunoSEQ multiplex PCR was the method, and the copy in TCRdb shows in-frame clones only, minus some. The sample includes over 25,000 clones, 80% to 85% of them seen just once. Sequencing used CD4+ or CD8+ T cells sorted from blood, obtained in a trial of the OX40 agonist ivuxolimab. Source of these receptors: an adult with an advanced solid tumor such as melanoma, head and neck, liver or kidney cancer.

V and J are TRBV10-3 and TRBJ1-3; TRBD1 might be the D (5 bases). The ends were cut back, 0 bases at V and 4 bases at J, with 19 bases in the middle. This CDR3 spans 18 amino acids. The V gene's germline CDR1 is ENHRY and CDR2 SYGVKD. The CDR3 DNA reads TGTGCCATCAGTGAGTCAGGGCTGACAGCCCCGATCGGAAACACCATATATTTT. This codes for CAISESGLTAPIGNTIYF.

This clone was recorded only once. This rearrangement joins TRBV18 to TRBJ2-7; a possible D gene is TRBD2 (6 bases). Germline CDR1 reads KGHSH; CDR2 reads LQKENI. CDR3 size: 17 residues. Trimming cost V 2 bases and J 4 bases, with 21 bases left between them. The CDR3 DNA follows: TGTGCCAGCTCACCATCCGACGCGGGAAAGCAATTGTACGAGCAGTACTTC. It specifies CASSPSDAGKQLYEQYF.

V gene TRBV19 combines with J gene TRBJ1-4, with TRBD1 matching 7 bases. V lost 6 bases, J lost 7 bases, and 11 bases stayed unmatched. The CDR3 is 15 residues long. Germline CDR1 is LNHDA and CDR2 is SQIVND (reference sequence). CDR3 in amino acids: CASSLDRTSSEKLFF. The DNA for the CDR3 is TGTGCCAGTAGCCTGGACAGGACGAGTAGTGAAAAACTGTTTTTT.

The chain joins TRBV7-3 to TRBJ2-3; D perhaps matches TRBD2 (6 bases). The CDR3 is 17 amino acids. From germline, CDR1 is SGHTA and CDR2 FQGTGA. V shed 6 bases and J shed 2 bases, with 21 bases lying between them. CDR3 loop: CASSPGTLNLYTDTQYF. The DNA of the CDR3 is TGTGCCAGCAGTCCAGGGACTTTAAATCTTTACACAGATACGCAGTATTTT.

This clone occurred once. The CDR3 DNA reads as TGTGCCAGCAGCTTCAGCGTGGATGAGCAGTTCTTC. Encoded protein: CASSFSVDEQFF. The chain couples TRBV5-5 to TRBJ2-1, with no clear D. CDR3 length equals 12 residues. Germline CDR1 is SGHKS and CDR2 is YYEKEE (reference sequence). V lost 2 bases to trimming and J lost 8 bases, with 8 bases between them.